This T cell receptor beta chain was found in a study of T cells in localized non-small cell lung cancer. General study points: Median detection of top 100 tumor clones in adjacent lung was approximately 50 clones. A raised T cell density in blood coincided with lengthier overall survival.

About this clone: Antigen unknown.

The protocol was immunoSEQ multiplex PCR, while the TCRdb copy is restricted to in-frame clones and leaves out a portion. The sample contains tens of thousands of clones, approximately 94% of which appear only once. This CDR3 comprises 14 residues. Germline V gene sequence: CDR1 SGHRS, CDR2 YFSETQ. Trimming removed 3 bases at V and 4 bases at J, with 10 bases between. This chain links TRBV5-1 with TRBJ1-4; D ambiguous. The clonotype was recovered from a woman aged 35-70 years with stage I lung adenocarcinoma. The specimen comprised peripheral blood, sampled before any cancer treatment. Here the CDR3 DNA reads TGCGCCAGCAGCTCGGGCCGTATTAATGAAAAACTGTTTTTT. Translating gives CASSSGRINEKLFF.